The rows below give T cell receptor beta chains drawn from one sample of a study of early T cells in non-severe SARS-CoV-2 infection. TCRdb reprocessed the 5' RACE reads via MiXCR and lists one record per CDR3 protein. Of approximately 77,000 distinct CDR3 sequences listed, less than 15% are singletons. The specimen comprised whole blood, sampled at baseline. The receptors originated from an adult who was a healthcare worker with PCR-confirmed SARS-CoV-2 infection or an uninfected control (not recorded which). The donor label of this sample is uncertain. Each CDR3 is given with its conserved first and last residue. A D gene is named only where the DNA matches it firmly. Size values are once, few and many counts, or a class for expanded clones, and some rows have none.

DNA: TGTGCCAGCAGTTATATACCGGGACCTCCCGGCAATGAGCAGTTCTTC; CDR3: CASSYIPGPPGNEQFF; V: TRBV6-6; size: medium-sized; D: -; length: 16; J: TRBJ2-1
DNA: TGTGCCAGCAGCTCCAATCGTGTCAGGGGGCATGGCTACACCTTC; CDR3: CASSSNRVRGHGYTF; V: TRBV14; size: -; D: TRBD1; length: 15; J: TRBJ1-2
DNA: TGTGCCAGCAGCTTAGTACCGTTTGGGACAGATACGCAGTATTTT; CDR3: CASSLVPFGTDTQYF; V: TRBV11-2; size: -; D: -; length: 15; J: TRBJ2-3
DNA: TGTGCCAGCAGCCCCTTATGGGGGAGTGGTTACAATGAGCAGTTCTTC; CDR3: CASSPLWGSGYNEQFF; V: TRBV12-3/TRBV12-4; size: many; D: -; length: 16; J: TRBJ2-1
DNA: TGCGCCAGCAGCCCGAACCCATCCGGCGGGGCCAAAAACATTCAGTACTTC; CDR3: CASSPNPSGGAKNIQYF; V: TRBV5-1; size: many; D: -; length: 17; J: TRBJ2-4
DNA: TGTGCCAGCAGTGACGGTGGGACAGATGAGCAGTTCTTC; CDR3: CASSDGGTDEQFF; V: TRBV2; size: few; D: TRBD1; length: 13; J: TRBJ2-1
DNA: TGTGCCAGCAGCCATAGGCCTAGCGGGGGGAGAGATACGCAGTATTTT; CDR3: CASSHRPSGGRDTQYF; V: TRBV3-1; size: -; D: TRBD2; length: 16; J: TRBJ2-3
DNA: TGTGCCAGCAGTGGTGTCTACGAGCAGTACTTC; CDR3: CASSGVYEQYF; V: TRBV25-1; size: few; D: -; length: 11; J: TRBJ2-7
DNA: TGTGCCAGCAGCCCAAGACTAGTTCCCCCTCTCGAGCAGTACTTC; CDR3: CASSPRLVPPLEQYF; V: TRBV11-2; size: -; D: -; length: 15; J: TRBJ2-7
DNA: TGTGCTAGTGGACGGAGGGGAGAAAAACTGTTTTTT; CDR3: CASGRRGEKLFF; V: TRBV12-5; size: few; D: -; length: 12; J: TRBJ1-4
DNA: TGCAGTGTTGCCGGGACTTTCTCCTACAATGAGCAGTTCTTC; CDR3: CSVAGTFSYNEQFF; V: TRBV20-1; size: few; D: -; length: 14; J: TRBJ2-1
DNA: TGCAGCGGGGGGCCAGGGGATACAGATACGCAGTATTTT; CDR3: CSGGPGDTDTQYF; V: TRBV29-1; size: -; D: -; length: 13; J: TRBJ2-3
DNA: TGTGCCAGCAGATACGGACTAGCGGGGTTAGGGATTCAGTACTTC; CDR3: CASRYGLAGLGIQYF; V: TRBV6-2/TRBV6-3; size: -; D: TRBD2; length: 15; J: TRBJ2-4
DNA: TGTGCCAGCAGTGTTACTTGGACAGGGGGAACCGGGGAGCTGTTTTTT; CDR3: CASSVTWTGGTGELFF; V: TRBV6-2/TRBV6-3; size: many; D: TRBD1; length: 16; J: TRBJ2-2
DNA: TGTGCCTGGAGTAAGGGCCACACAGATACGCAGTATTTT; CDR3: CAWSKGHTDTQYF; V: TRBV30; size: many; D: -; length: 13; J: TRBJ2-3
DNA: TGCAGTGCTAGGTCTGGACTAGCGGGAGAAGTCTACGAGCAGTACTTC; CDR3: CSARSGLAGEVYEQYF; V: TRBV20-1; size: -; D: TRBD2; length: 16; J: TRBJ2-7
DNA: TGTGCCAGCAGCCAAGCAGGGGACAGGGGTATCTCTGGGGCCAACGTCCTGACTTTC; CDR3: CASSQAGDRGISGANVLTF; V: TRBV4-2; size: -; D: TRBD1; length: 19; J: TRBJ2-6
DNA: TGTGCCAGCAGCTGGGACCTTTCAGAGCAGTACTTC; CDR3: CASSWDLSEQYF; V: TRBV7-9; size: many; D: -; length: 12; J: TRBJ2-7
DNA: TGTGCCAGCAGCTCCAGTCGACAGGGGGCCGTAATCTATGGCTACACCTTC; CDR3: CASSSSRQGAVIYGYTF; V: TRBV7-8; size: many; D: TRBD1; length: 17; J: TRBJ1-2
DNA: TGTGCCAGCAGTGAAGCGTCGTCGCGGTTACGAGAAGCTTTCTTT; CDR3: CASSEASSRLREAFF; V: TRBV2; size: few; D: -; length: 15; J: TRBJ1-1
DNA: TGTGCCAGCGGAGACAAATATACGCAGTATTTT; CDR3: CASGDKYTQYF; V: TRBV2; size: many; D: -; length: 11; J: TRBJ2-3
DNA: TGCAGCGTGGCGACCCAAAACATTCAGTACTTC; CDR3: CSVATQNIQYF; V: TRBV29-1; size: many; D: -; length: 11; J: TRBJ2-4
DNA: TGCGCCAGCAGCCAAGATTGGGCGAACACCATATATTTT; CDR3: CASSQDWANTIYF; V: TRBV4-3; size: -; D: -; length: 13; J: TRBJ1-3
DNA: TGTGCCAGCAGGGACCGACAGGGGGCTCTTTCCACCGGGGAGCTGTTTTTT; CDR3: CASRDRQGALSTGELFF; V: TRBV27; size: -; D: TRBD1; length: 17; J: TRBJ2-2
DNA: TGTGCCAGCAGCTTAGGGACTAACTATGGCTACACCTTC; CDR3: CASSLGTNYGYTF; V: TRBV5-4; size: many; D: -; length: 13; J: TRBJ1-2
DNA: TGCAGTGCTAGTCCCCTAGCGGGGGGCTTTAATGAGCAGTTCTTC; CDR3: CSASPLAGGFNEQFF; V: TRBV20-1; size: few; D: TRBD2; length: 15; J: TRBJ2-1
DNA: TGTGCCAGCAGCCTGGGTGGGGGTCTCTACGAGCAGTACTTC; CDR3: CASSLGGGLYEQYF; V: TRBV11-2; size: -; D: -; length: 14; J: TRBJ2-7
DNA: TGTGCCAGCAGACCCGGGACAGGGAGCACGGGGGGCTACACCTTC; CDR3: CASRPGTGSTGGYTF; V: TRBV12-3/TRBV12-4; size: -; D: TRBD1; length: 15; J: TRBJ1-2
DNA: TGTGCCAGTAGTGTCGCCGGGACAGGGTCCCTCGGCTACACCTTC; CDR3: CASSVAGTGSLGYTF; V: TRBV19; size: many; D: TRBD1; length: 15; J: TRBJ1-2
DNA: TGCAGCGTAGCCTCAGGGGCCGATACGCAGTATTTT; CDR3: CSVASGADTQYF; V: TRBV29-1; size: many; D: -; length: 12; J: TRBJ2-3
DNA: TGCAGTGCTAGTCAGGCCTTTACTTGGAACACTGAAGCTTTCTTT; CDR3: CSASQAFTWNTEAFF; V: TRBV20-1; size: few; D: -; length: 15; J: TRBJ1-1
DNA: TGTGCCAGCAGCGGAGGGGTGGCCACTGAAGCTTTCTTT; CDR3: CASSGGVATEAFF; V: TRBV9; size: few; D: -; length: 13; J: TRBJ1-1
DNA: TGTGCCAGCAGGACCGGGAGCTACGAGCAGTACTTC; CDR3: CASRTGSYEQYF; V: TRBV6-1; size: few; D: -; length: 12; J: TRBJ2-7
DNA: TGCAGCGTCTACTTGGATGGATTCTCCTACAATGAGCAGTTCTTC; CDR3: CSVYLDGFSYNEQFF; V: TRBV29-1; size: -; D: -; length: 15; J: TRBJ2-1
DNA: TGTGCCAGCAGAACGCAGGGAGCTAACTATGGCTACACCTTC; CDR3: CASRTQGANYGYTF; V: TRBV27; size: medium-sized; D: -; length: 14; J: TRBJ1-2
DNA: TGTGCCAGCAGCGTAGTAGGGGGGGAGACCCAGTACTTC; CDR3: CASSVVGGETQYF; V: TRBV9; size: -; D: -; length: 13; J: TRBJ2-5
DNA: TGTGCCAGCAGTTACGCCCCCCCGACCTCCTACAATGAGCAGTTCTTC; CDR3: CASSYAPPTSYNEQFF; V: TRBV6-2/TRBV6-3; size: -; D: -; length: 16; J: TRBJ2-1
DNA: TGTGCCAGCAGTGATCCCCCCAAAGCCAAAAACATTCAGTACTTC; CDR3: CASSDPPKAKNIQYF; V: TRBV6-1; size: few; D: -; length: 15; J: TRBJ2-4
DNA: TGTGCCAGCAGTTTGGACAGGGCGAGGAATGAGCAGTTCTTC; CDR3: CASSLDRARNEQFF; V: TRBV6-5; size: -; D: TRBD1; length: 14; J: TRBJ2-1
DNA: TGCAGCGTTGAAGGGTACAGGGGTCACCCCAGTAATGAGCAGTTCTTC; CDR3: CSVEGYRGHPSNEQFF; V: TRBV29-1; size: -; D: TRBD1; length: 16; J: TRBJ2-1
DNA: TGTGCCAGCAGTACAGGGGATGGCTATAATTCACCCCTCCACTTT; CDR3: CASSTGDGYNSPLHF; V: TRBV9; size: few; D: TRBD1; length: 15; J: TRBJ1-6
DNA: TGCGCCAGCAGCCAAGATCCTTTTGCAGTCTCCTACGAGCAGTACTTC; CDR3: CASSQDPFAVSYEQYF; V: TRBV4-1; size: few; D: -; length: 16; J: TRBJ2-7
DNA: TGCGCCAGCAGCTCGACCGTGGCTAACACTGAAGCTTTCTTT; CDR3: CASSSTVANTEAFF; V: TRBV5-1; size: few; D: -; length: 14; J: TRBJ1-1
DNA: TGTGCCAGTAGTACAGGGGTCAGCCACGAGCAGTACTTC; CDR3: CASSTGVSHEQYF; V: TRBV19; size: -; D: -; length: 13; J: TRBJ2-7
DNA: TGCGCCAGCGGACTAGCAAAGCAGTTCTTC; CDR3: CASGLAKQFF; V: TRBV10-2; size: few; D: TRBD2; length: 10; J: TRBJ2-1
DNA: TGTGCCAGCACCCCACAGGGCTATGAGAACTGGGCCAACGTCCTGACTTTC; CDR3: CASTPQGYENWANVLTF; V: TRBV12-3/TRBV12-4; size: medium-sized; D: -; length: 17; J: TRBJ2-6
DNA: TGCGCCAGCAGCTTGGACCAGGGGACCAATCAGCCCCAGCATTTT; CDR3: CASSLDQGTNQPQHF; V: TRBV5-1; size: -; D: -; length: 15; J: TRBJ1-5
DNA: TGTGCCTGGAGTAGGGGGCTGTACGAGCAGTACTTC; CDR3: CAWSRGLYEQYF; V: TRBV30; size: -; D: TRBD1; length: 12; J: TRBJ2-7
DNA: TGTGCCAGCAGCTCGCAGAGAGTCGAGCAGTACTTC; CDR3: CASSSQRVEQYF; V: TRBV5-6; size: -; D: -; length: 12; J: TRBJ2-7
DNA: TGCAGTGCTAGAGAACCAGGGTACTATGGCTACACCTTC; CDR3: CSAREPGYYGYTF; V: TRBV20-1; size: few; D: -; length: 13; J: TRBJ1-2
DNA: TGCGCCAGCAGGCAAGGGACCGTAAGACAAGAGACCCAGTACTTC; CDR3: CASRQGTVRQETQYF; V: TRBV5-1; size: -; D: -; length: 15; J: TRBJ2-5
DNA: TGTGCCACCACAATAGGAGGGACTAGCCGCCATGAGCAGTTCTTC; CDR3: CATTIGGTSRHEQFF; V: TRBV27; size: -; D: TRBD2; length: 15; J: TRBJ2-1
DNA: TGTGCCGTACGCCCCACTGTGGGTAGCGGGGGGGCCTGGGAGCAGTTCTTC; CDR3: CAVRPTVGSGGAWEQFF; V: TRBV10-3; size: few; D: TRBD2; length: 17; J: TRBJ2-1
DNA: TGTGCCAGCAGCTTATCAGACCTCCAAGAGACCCAGTACTTC; CDR3: CASSLSDLQETQYF; V: TRBV7-2; size: few; D: -; length: 14; J: TRBJ2-5
DNA: TGCAGCGTTGAAGGCCCCAACCCGACCCAGTACTTC; CDR3: CSVEGPNPTQYF; V: TRBV29-1; size: many; D: -; length: 12; J: TRBJ2-5
DNA: TGTGCCAGCAGCTCCGTGGGGCGGGAGTTCGGCGGGGAGCTGTTTTTT; CDR3: CASSSVGREFGGELFF; V: TRBV7-6; size: -; D: TRBD2; length: 16; J: TRBJ2-2
DNA: TGTGCCAGCAGGCTCACCGGGGAGCTGTTTTTT; CDR3: CASRLTGELFF; V: TRBV12-3/TRBV12-4; size: many; D: -; length: 11; J: TRBJ2-2
DNA: TGTGCCAGCAGCCAAAGACTCGCCAGAAGCACGAACAATGAGCAGTTCTTC; CDR3: CASSQRLARSTNNEQFF; V: TRBV7-6; size: few; D: -; length: 17; J: TRBJ2-1
DNA: TGTGCCAGCAGTGAATATAGCCGCTCGAACACCGGGGAGCTGTTTTTT; CDR3: CASSEYSRSNTGELFF; V: TRBV25-1; size: many; D: -; length: 16; J: TRBJ2-2
DNA: TGTGCCATCAGTGGGACAGGAAACACTGAAGCTTTCTTT; CDR3: CAISGTGNTEAFF; V: TRBV10-3; size: few; D: TRBD1; length: 13; J: TRBJ1-1